The TCR beta chain described here comes from a study of OX40 agonist ivuxolimab in advanced cancers. The CDR3 is 15 amino acids. The ends lost 4 bases at V and 3 bases at J; junction bases unmatched: 8. Per the germline V gene, CDR1 is SGHRS and CDR2 is YFSETQ. No patient had autoimmune disease or received systemic immunosuppression. Sequencing used immunoSEQ multiplex PCR; TCRdb keeps in-frame clones, though not all of them. The sample has approximately 100,000 clones; about 87% are singletons. The source was CD4+ or CD8+ T cells sorted from blood, collected in a trial of the OX40 agonist ivuxolimab. The J gene is TRBJ2-3, the V gene TRBV5-1, with 7 bases aligning to TRBD1. This clonotype was obtained from an adult with an advanced solid tumor such as melanoma, head and neck, liver or kidney cancer. CDR3 nucleotides: TGCGCCAGCAGCACACGACAGGGCCCAACAGATACGCAGTATTTT. Translation: CASSTRQGPTDTQYF. Combining the CDR3 with reference TRBV5-1 and TRBJ2-3 gives the whole variable domain KAGVTQTPRYLIKTRGQQVTLSCSPISGHRSVSWYQQTPGQGLQFLFEYFSETQRNKGNFPGRFSGRQFSNSRSEMNVSTLELGDSALYLCASSTRQGPTDTQYFGPGTRLTVL.